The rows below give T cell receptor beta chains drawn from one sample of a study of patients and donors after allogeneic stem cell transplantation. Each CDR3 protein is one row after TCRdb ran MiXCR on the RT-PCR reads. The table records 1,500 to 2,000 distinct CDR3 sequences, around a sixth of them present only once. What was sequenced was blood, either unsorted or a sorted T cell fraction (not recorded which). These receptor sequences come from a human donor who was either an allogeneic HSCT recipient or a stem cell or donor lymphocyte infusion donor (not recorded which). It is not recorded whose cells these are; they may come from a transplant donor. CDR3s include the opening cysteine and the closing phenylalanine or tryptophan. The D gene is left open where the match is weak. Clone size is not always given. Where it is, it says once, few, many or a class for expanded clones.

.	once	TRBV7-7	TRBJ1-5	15	CASSTELRGNQPQHF	TGTGCTAGCAGCACAGAACTGCGGGGCAATCAGCCCCAGCATTTT
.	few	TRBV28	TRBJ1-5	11	CASSPNQPQHF	TGTGCCAGCAGTCCTAATCAGCCCCAGCATTTT
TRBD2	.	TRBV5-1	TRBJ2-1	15	CASSLGLAVGNEQFF	TGCGCCAGCAGCTTAGGACTAGCGGTAGGCAATGAGCAGTTCTTC
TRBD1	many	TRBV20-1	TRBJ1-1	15	CSAHKEPGGITEAFF	TGCAGTGCTCACAAGGAGCCAGGGGGCATTACTGAAGCTTTCTTT
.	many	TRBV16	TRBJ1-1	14	CASSQWGAGTEAFF	TGTGCCAGCAGCCAATGGGGGGCTGGCACTGAAGCTTTCTTT
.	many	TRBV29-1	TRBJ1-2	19	CSVTREIGTPRQVFYGYTF	TGCAGCGTGACCCGCGAAATTGGCACTCCCCGACAGGTTTTTTATGGCTACACCTTC
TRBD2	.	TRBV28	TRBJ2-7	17	CASSPDAGESNSYEQYF	TGTGCCAGCAGTCCAGACGCGGGGGAATCGAATTCCTACGAGCAGTACTTC
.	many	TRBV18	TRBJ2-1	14	CASSLLAYYNEQFF	TGTGCCAGCTCCCTACTAGCTTACTACAATGAGCAGTTCTTC
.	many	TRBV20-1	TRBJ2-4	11	CSARAGDIQYF	TGCAGTGCTAGAGCAGGGGACATTCAGTACTTC
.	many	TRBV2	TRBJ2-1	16	CASRAPRAYGRDEQFF	TGTGCCAGCAGGGCCCCTAGGGCGTATGGTAGAGATGAGCAGTTCTTC